This T cell receptor beta chain was observed in a study of T cell repertoires in cytomegalovirus infection. Overall study context: Researchers turned to recently identified HLA-C-restricted CMV epitopes as well as well-studied HLA-B-restricted ones. Public signatures in TCR beta pointed to CMV infection and matching HLA type.

A note on this clonotype: The antigen remains unidentified.

The ends were cut back, 5 bases at V and 13 bases at J, with 15 bases in the middle. The CDR3 is made up of 12 amino acids. CDR1 and CDR2 from the germline V gene are SGHVS and FNYEAQ. TCRdb re-derived calls from the reads in MiXCR, one entry per CDR3 protein. Of roughly 800,000 distinct CDR3 sequences in the sample, under 35% were seen once. Study results and limitations: Clonotype analysis showed dominance of the ex vivo response by HLA-C-restricted CMV-specific TCR beta clonotypes.

This chain joins TRBV7-6 and TRBJ2-1; TRBD1 is a possible D gene (5 bases). This clonotype was sampled from a human donor in good health (CMV status not recorded). Some clones in this sample may be carry-over from other donors' samples. The specimen was cultured CD8+ T cells from PBMCs, collected from culture after CMV antigen stimulation. CDR3 bases: TGTGCCAGCAGCCTTTTCGGGCAGGGACAGTTCTTC. It codes for CASSLFGQGQFF.